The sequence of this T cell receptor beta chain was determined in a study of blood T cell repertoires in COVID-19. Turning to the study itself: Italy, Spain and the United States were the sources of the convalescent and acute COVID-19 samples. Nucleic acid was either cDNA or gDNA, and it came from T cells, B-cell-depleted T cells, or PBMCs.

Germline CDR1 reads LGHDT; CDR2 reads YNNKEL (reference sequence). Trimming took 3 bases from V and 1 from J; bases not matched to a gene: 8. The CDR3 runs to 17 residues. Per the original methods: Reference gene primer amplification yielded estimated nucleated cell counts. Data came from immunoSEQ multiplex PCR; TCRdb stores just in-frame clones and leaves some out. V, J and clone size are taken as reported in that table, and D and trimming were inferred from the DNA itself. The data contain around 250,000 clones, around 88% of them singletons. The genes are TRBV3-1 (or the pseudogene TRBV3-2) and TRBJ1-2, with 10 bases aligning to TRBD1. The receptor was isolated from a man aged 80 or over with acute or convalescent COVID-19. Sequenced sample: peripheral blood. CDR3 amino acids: CASSHLPTGGGNYGYTF. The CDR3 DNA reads TGTGCCAGCAGCCACCTCCCGACAGGGGGCGGTAACTATGGCTACACCTTC.